This passage covers 26 T cell receptor beta chains from one sample sequenced in a study of CD8 T cells in Susac syndrome. About 0.5 to 1 ug RNA was reverse transcribed with random hexamers. TCRdb reprocessed the immunoSEQ multiplex PCR reads with MiXCR, giving one entry per CDR3 protein. The sample yields almost 450,000 distinct CDR3 sequences, roughly 85% seen once. The sequencing input was CD8+ T cells from PBMCs. These TCRs come from a human donor with multiple sclerosis.

The chain is built from TRBV19 and TRBJ2-2, with D possibly TRBD2 on 6 matching bases. The V end lost 9 bases, the J end lost 5 bases, and 10 bases lay between the germline ends. This CDR3 comprises 12 residues. The germline V gene has CDR1 LNHDA and CDR2 SQIVND (reference sequence). The CDR3 sequence is CASHAGTGELFF. CDR3 coding DNA: TGTGCCAGCCACGCGGGGACCGGGGAGCTGTTTTTT. The full variable domain, with the rest looked up from reference TRBV19 and TRBJ2-2, is DGGITQSPKYLFRKEGQNVTLSCEQNLNHDAMYWYRQDPGQGLRLIYYSQIVNDFQKGDIAEGYSVSREKKESFPLTVTSAQKNPTAFYLCASHAGTGELFFGEGSRLTVL.

V and J are TRBV5-1 and TRBJ2-7; D is possibly TRBD1 (6 bases). Germline V gives CDR1 SGHRS, CDR2 YFSETQ. The CDR3 runs 14 residues. The germline V and J ends were trimmed by 4 bases and 7 bases, with 18 bases remaining between them. CDR3 amino acids: CASSPRDTPWEQYF. The CDR3 region has the DNA TGCGCCAGCAGCCCCCGGGACACACCCTGGGAGCAGTACTTC.

The rearrangement links TRBV20-1 to TRBJ2-3; D possibly corresponds to TRBD1 (7 bases). The V end lost 3 bases, the J end lost 4 bases, and 14 bases lay between the germline ends. Germline V CDR1 and CDR2: DFQATT, SNEGSKA (reference sequence). CDR3 length: 14 residues. This chain's CDR3 is CSARDRTGADTQYF. CDR3 DNA sequence: TGCAGTGCTAGGGACAGGACGGGAGCAGATACGCAGTATTTT.

This chain links TRBV27 with TRBJ2-5; tentative D call: TRBD2 (7 bases). Between the trimmed V and J ends, which lost 7 bases and 3 bases, there was a span of 21 bases. CDR1 is MNHEY, CDR2 SMNVEV, per germline (reference sequence). The CDR3 covers 16 residues. The CDR3 region has the DNA TGTGCCAGCAAAGGGGGGGTTCTCGGATTGAAAGAGACCCAGTACTTC. Protein: CASKGGVLGLKETQYF.

The V and J genes are TRBV30 and TRBJ2-7, with TRBD2 matching over 12 bases. Germline CDR1 reads GTSNPN; CDR2 reads SVGIG (reference sequence). V gave up 3 bases and J gave up 0 bases; unmatched junction bases: 15. The CDR3 spans 19 residues. CDR3 coding DNA: TGTGCCTGGAGAGCGAAGGGACTAGCGGGCACTCATTACTCCTACGAGCAGTACTTC. This translates into CAWRAKGLAGTHYSYEQYF.

CDR3 nucleotides: TGTGCCAGCAAACTTAGCGGGAGCTCCTACGAGCAGTACTTC. Its translation is CASKLSGSSYEQYF. The gene calls are TRBV12-3 or TRBV12-4 and TRBJ2-7; TRBD2 aligns across 9 bases. CDR3 size: 14 residues. Trimming took 7 bases from V and 0 from J; bases not matched to a gene: 4.

This rearrangement joins TRBV7-3 to TRBJ2-3, with D uncertain. CDR1 is SGHTA and CDR2 is FQGTGA in the germline V gene. This CDR3 is built from 13 residues. Trimming took 5 bases from V and 3 from J, leaving 9 bases between them. The CDR3 nucleotides are TGTGCCAGCAGCCCTGACGTGACAGATACGCAGTATTTT. As protein: CASSPDVTDTQYF. Drawing the rest from reference TRBV7-3 and TRBJ2-3, the complete variable domain is GAGVSQTPSNKVTEKGKYVELRCDPISGHTALYWYRQSLGQGPEFLIYFQGTGAADDSGLPNDRFFAVRPEGSVSTLKIQRTERGDSAVYLCASSPDVTDTQYFGPGTRLTVL.

This rearrangement joins TRBV6-5 to TRBJ2-1; TRBD2 matches at 10 bases. Trimming took 5 bases from V and 4 from J; bases not matched to a gene: 5. This CDR3 is built from 15 residues. Germline CDR1 MNHEY, CDR2 SVGAGI. The CDR3 sequence is CASSPLAGVYNEQFF. CDR3 in DNA: TGTGCCAGCAGTCCCCTAGCGGGGGTTTACAATGAGCAGTTCTTC.

The V and J genes are TRBV2 and TRBJ1-6; perhaps TRBD1 as D (6 bases). CDR3 length: 15 amino acids. Germline V lookup: CDR1 SNHLY, CDR2 FYNNEI. The germline V and J ends were trimmed by 6 bases and 13 bases, with 22 bases remaining between them. The CDR3 DNA follows: TGTGCCAGCAGCGTGGACGGGACACCCAGTTTGCCCCTCCACTTT. Its translation is CASSVDGTPSLPLHF.

This clonotype showed up just a few times. The chain uses TRBV7-6 and TRBJ1-4, with D perhaps matching TRBD1 (5 bases). CDR1 is SGHVS, CDR2 FNYEAQ, per germline. V dropped 7 bases and J dropped 12 bases, with 15 bases sitting between them. The CDR3 extends over 12 amino acids. CDR3 loop: CASTNPGGELFF. For the CDR3, the DNA is TGTGCCAGCACCAACCCCGGGGGGGAACTGTTTTTT.

This sequence joins TRBV2 and TRBJ2-7, with D unresolved. Germline V gene data show CDR1 as SNHLY and CDR2 as FYNNEI. Trimming shortened V by 6 bases and J by 3 bases, and 12 bases separated the two germline ends. The CDR3 loop spans 13 amino acids. CDR3: CASSVDGYYEQYF. For the CDR3, the DNA is TGTGCCAGCAGCGTGGACGGGTACTACGAGCAGTACTTC.

This clonotype was recorded once. This sequence joins TRBV2 and TRBJ2-4; tentatively, D is TRBD1 (8 bases). Germline CDR1 SNHLY, CDR2 FYNNEI. The CDR3 has 16 residues. The V gene lost 7 bases and the J gene lost 8 bases, with 24 bases spanning the gap. CDR3 residues: CASIGEGTGALDIQYF. As DNA, the CDR3 is TGTGCCAGCATTGGGGAGGGGACAGGAGCCTTGGACATTCAGTACTTC.

The gene calls are TRBV3-1 and TRBJ2-1; no clear D gene. The germline V gene has CDR1 LGHDT and CDR2 YNNKEL (reference sequence). Trimming pared 0 bases from V and 7 bases from J, leaving 7 bases between. This CDR3 is built from 13 residues. Written as DNA, the CDR3 is TGTGCCAGCAGCCAAGAACCCCGGAATGAGCAGTTCTTC. Protein: CASSQEPRNEQFF.

The genes are TRBV5-1 and TRBJ2-6, with D tentatively TRBD1 (5 bases). The V end lost 4 bases, the J end lost 1 base, and 21 bases lay between the germline ends. Germline assignment: CDR1 SGHRS and CDR2 YFSETQ. The CDR3 runs to 19 residues. This CDR3 reads CASSVDSDPYPSGANVLTF. Written as DNA, the CDR3 is TGCGCCAGCAGCGTAGACAGCGATCCTTACCCTTCTGGGGCCAACGTCCTGACTTTC.

This chain joins TRBV27 and TRBJ2-2; D unresolved. The CDR3 runs 12 residues. CDR1 and CDR2 from the germline V gene are MNHEY and SMNVEV (reference sequence). V dropped 3 bases and J dropped 7 bases, with 6 bases sitting between them. For the CDR3, the DNA is TGTGCCAGCAGTTTTTTAGGCGGGGAGCTGTTTTTT. Translated, it gives CASSFLGGELFF.

The chain carries TRBV7-8 and TRBJ1-1; D is undetermined. V was clipped by 3 bases and J by 4 bases, with 15 bases between them. The CDR3 consists of 15 residues. Germline V gene lookup returns CDR1 SGHVS and CDR2 FQNEAQ. The CDR3 region has the DNA TGTGCCAGCAGCTTGTTTCTTCGGAAGGGCACTGAAGCTTTCTTT. It yields the protein CASSLFLRKGTEAFF.

The V call is TRBV20-1, the J call TRBJ2-7; D gene ambiguous. The ends were cut back, 0 bases at V and 4 bases at J, with 7 bases in the middle. The CDR3 loop spans 12 amino acids. Per germline, CDR1 DFQATT and CDR2 SNEGSKA (reference sequence). As DNA, the CDR3 is TGCAGTGCTAGAGAGGCGGATTACGAGCAGTACTTC. Its protein product is CSAREADYEQYF.

This rearrangement joins TRBV4-1 to TRBJ2-7, with no clear D. The ends were cut back, 3 bases at V and 5 bases at J, with 14 bases in the middle. CDR1 MGHRA and CDR2 YSYEKL come from the germline V gene. This CDR3 comprises 14 residues. CDR3 in amino acids: CASSHPEGPDEQYF. CDR3 coding DNA: TGCGCCAGCAGCCATCCCGAAGGACCTGACGAGCAGTACTTC.

V is TRBV28 and J is TRBJ2-5, with D perhaps matching TRBD1 (6 bases). Trimming pared 5 bases from V and 3 bases from J, leaving 25 bases between. The CDR3 covers 18 residues. Germline loops: CDR1 MDHEN, CDR2 SYDVKM. Here the CDR3 DNA reads TGTGCCAGCAGTCCACTCGACCTGCGGACAGTGCAAGAAGAGACCCAGTACTTC. This codes for CASSPLDLRTVQEETQYF. Drawing the rest from reference TRBV28 and TRBJ2-5, the complete variable domain is DVKVTQSSRYLVKRTGEKVFLECVQDMDHENMFWYRQDPGLGLRLIYFSYDVKMKEKGDIPEGYSVSREKKERFSLILESASTNQTSMYLCASSPLDLRTVQEETQYFGPGTRLLVL.

The rearrangement links TRBV9 to TRBJ1-2; possibly TRBD1 for D (6 bases). The V and J ends lost 2 bases and 6 bases respectively, with 20 bases between them. The CDR3 consists of 16 residues. Germline V gives CDR1 SGDLS, CDR2 YYNGEE. The CDR3 DNA is TGTGCCAGCAGCGTCCCCAACAGGGTCTCGTTGGATGGCTACACCTTC. Its translation is CASSVPNRVSLDGYTF.

This clonotype was picked up a small number of times. This chain links TRBV27 with TRBJ2-2; D not resolved. Trimming removed 3 bases from V and 1 base from J, with 3 bases in between. CDR3 length equals 13 residues. The germline V gene encodes CDR1 MNHEY and CDR2 SMNVEV (reference sequence). In DNA form, the CDR3 reads TGTGCCAGCAGTTTCGGGAACACCGGGGAGCTGTTTTTT. Translating gives CASSFGNTGELFF.

This chain links TRBV9 with TRBJ1-1; no clear D. Germline CDR1 and CDR2: SGDLS and YYNGEE. Trimming stripped 2 bases from V and 1 base from J, with 15 bases between. CDR3 length: 16 residues. CDR3: CASSVDTAEGNTEAFF. For the CDR3, the DNA is TGTGCCAGCAGCGTGGATACGGCAGAGGGGAACACTGAAGCTTTCTTT.

This clonotype was seen once. V is TRBV19 and J is TRBJ2-3; 7 positions match TRBD1. Losses at the gene ends were 10 bases for V and 4 bases for J; bases not matched to a gene: 11. The CDR3 extends over 14 amino acids. From germline, CDR1 is LNHDA and CDR2 SQIVND (reference sequence). The CDR3 DNA is TGTGCCACCGATAAGGGGCAGGGGGCAGATACGCAGTATTTT. Protein product: CATDKGQGADTQYF.

This clonotype appeared a few times. The chain joins TRBV27 to TRBJ1-5; tentative D call: TRBD1 (5 bases). CDR1 MNHEY and CDR2 SMNVEV come from the germline V gene (reference sequence). This CDR3 comprises 14 residues. Trimming cost V 2 bases and J 7 bases, with 12 bases left between them. Written as DNA, the CDR3 is TGTGCCAGCAGTTTACGGGGGTTGGGGCAGCCCCAGCATTTT. As protein: CASSLRGLGQPQHF.

In DNA form, the CDR3 reads TGCGCCAGCAGCCAAGTAATGCAGGAGACCCAGTACTTC. The encoded protein is CASSQVMQETQYF. The V and J genes are TRBV4-1 and TRBJ2-5, with D uncertain. Trimming took off 1 base at V and 5 bases at J, with 8 bases between the two ends. The CDR3 totals 13 residues. The germline gives CDR1 MGHRA, CDR2 YSYEKL.

The sample holds a few counts of this clonotype. V is TRBV20-1 and J is TRBJ1-1; D ambiguous. CDR3 length: 13 residues. CDR1 DFQATT and CDR2 SNEGSKA come from the germline V gene (reference sequence). Trimming took off 1 base at V and 2 bases at J, with 8 bases between the two ends. CDR3 region: CSARVILNTEAFF. The DNA of the CDR3 is TGCAGTGCTAGAGTGATCCTCAACACTGAAGCTTTCTTT.